Sequencing of this TCR beta chain was carried out in a study of blood T cell repertoires in COVID-19. Germline V gives CDR1 ENHRY, CDR2 SYGVKD. The CDR3 extends over 15 amino acids. Between the trimmed V and J ends, which lost 0 bases and 4 bases, there was a span of 10 bases. Sequencing used immunoSEQ multiplex PCR; TCRdb keeps in-frame clones, though not all of them. The sample holds tens of thousands of clones, about 77% seen once. The sequenced sample was peripheral blood. The chain has TRBV10-3 and TRBJ2-4; D perhaps matches TRBD1 (6 bases). The clonotype originates from a human donor in a cohort sampled during active COVID-19. CDR3 nucleotide sequence: TGTGCCATCAGTGAGTCGATAGGACAGAAAAACATTCAGTACTTC. It encodes CAISESIGQKNIQYF.